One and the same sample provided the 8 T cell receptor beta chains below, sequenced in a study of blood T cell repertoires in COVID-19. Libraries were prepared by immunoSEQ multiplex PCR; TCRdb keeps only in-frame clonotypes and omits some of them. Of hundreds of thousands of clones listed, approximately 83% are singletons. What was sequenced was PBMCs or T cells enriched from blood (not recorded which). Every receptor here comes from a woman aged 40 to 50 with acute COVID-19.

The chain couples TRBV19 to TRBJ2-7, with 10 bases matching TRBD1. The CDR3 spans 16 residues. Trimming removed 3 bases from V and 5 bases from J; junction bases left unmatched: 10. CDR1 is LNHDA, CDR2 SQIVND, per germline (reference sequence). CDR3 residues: CASSITRTGTGDEQYF. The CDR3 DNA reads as TGTGCCAGTAGTATTACCCGAACCGGGACAGGGGACGAGCAGTACTTC.

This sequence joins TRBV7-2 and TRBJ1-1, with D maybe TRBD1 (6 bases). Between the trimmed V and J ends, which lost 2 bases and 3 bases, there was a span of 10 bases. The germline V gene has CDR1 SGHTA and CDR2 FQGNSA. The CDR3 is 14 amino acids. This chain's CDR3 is CASSLSYRDTEAFF. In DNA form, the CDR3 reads TGTGCCAGCAGCTTATCCTACAGGGACACTGAAGCTTTCTTT.

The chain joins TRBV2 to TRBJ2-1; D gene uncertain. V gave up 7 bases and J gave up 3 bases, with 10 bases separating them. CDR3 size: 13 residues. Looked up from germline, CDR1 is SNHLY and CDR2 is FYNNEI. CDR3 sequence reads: CASNWRLYNEQFF. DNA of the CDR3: TGTGCCAGCAACTGGCGACTCTACAATGAGCAGTTCTTC. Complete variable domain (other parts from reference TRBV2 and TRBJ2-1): EPEVTQTPSHQVTQMGQEVILRCVPISNHLYFYWYRQILGQKVEFLVSFYNNEISEKSEIFDDQFSVERPDGSNFTLKIRSTKLEDSAMYFCASNWRLYNEQFFGPGTRLTVL.

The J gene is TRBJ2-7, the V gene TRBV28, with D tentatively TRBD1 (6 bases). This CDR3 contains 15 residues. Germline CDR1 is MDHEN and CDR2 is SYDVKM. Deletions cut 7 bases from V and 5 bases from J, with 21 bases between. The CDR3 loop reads CASTPADRPPDEQYF. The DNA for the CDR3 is TGTGCCAGCACCCCAGCGGACAGACCCCCCGACGAGCAGTACTTC.

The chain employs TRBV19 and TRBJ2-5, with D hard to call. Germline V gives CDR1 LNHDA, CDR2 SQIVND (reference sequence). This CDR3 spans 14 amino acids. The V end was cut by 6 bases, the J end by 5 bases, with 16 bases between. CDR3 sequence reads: CASSNFTLGETQYF. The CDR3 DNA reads TGTGCCAGTAGCAACTTCACGCTCGGGGAGACCCAGTACTTC.

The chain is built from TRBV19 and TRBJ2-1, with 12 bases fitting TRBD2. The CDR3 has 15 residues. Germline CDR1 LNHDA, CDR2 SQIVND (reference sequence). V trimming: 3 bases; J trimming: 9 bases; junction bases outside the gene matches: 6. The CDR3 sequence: CASSMGTSGRSEQFF. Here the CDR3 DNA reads TGTGCCAGTAGTATGGGTACTAGCGGGAGGAGTGAGCAGTTCTTC.

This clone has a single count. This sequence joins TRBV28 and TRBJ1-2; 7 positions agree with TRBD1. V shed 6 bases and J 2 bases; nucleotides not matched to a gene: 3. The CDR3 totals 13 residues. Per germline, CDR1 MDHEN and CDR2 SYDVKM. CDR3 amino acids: CASRPDRNYGYTF. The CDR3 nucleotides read TGTGCCAGCAGACCGGACAGGAACTATGGCTACACCTTC.

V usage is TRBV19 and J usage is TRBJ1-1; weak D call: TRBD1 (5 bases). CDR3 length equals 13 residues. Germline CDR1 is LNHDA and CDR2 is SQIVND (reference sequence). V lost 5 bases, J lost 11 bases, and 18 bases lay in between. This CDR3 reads CASSPRRGPGAFF. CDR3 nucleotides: TGTGCCAGTAGTCCCCGGCGGGGTCCAGGGGCTTTCTTT.